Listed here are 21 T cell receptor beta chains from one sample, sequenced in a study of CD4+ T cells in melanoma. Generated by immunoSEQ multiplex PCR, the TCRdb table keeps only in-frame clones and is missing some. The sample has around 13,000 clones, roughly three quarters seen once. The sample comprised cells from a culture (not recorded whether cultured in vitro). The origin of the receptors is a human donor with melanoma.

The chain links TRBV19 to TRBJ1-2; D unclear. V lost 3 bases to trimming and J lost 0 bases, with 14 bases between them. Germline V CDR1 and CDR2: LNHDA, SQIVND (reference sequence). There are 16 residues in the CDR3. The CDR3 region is CASSMQAPGTNYGYTF. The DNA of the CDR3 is TGTGCCAGTAGTATGCAGGCCCCTGGGACTAACTATGGCTACACCTTC.

The CDR3 DNA is TGTGCCAGTCACACCCCCGGGCAGGGCGGAAACGGAGGTGAAAAACTGTTTTTT. Translating gives CASHTPGQGGNGGEKLFF. V is TRBV19 and J is TRBJ1-4, with TRBD1 as a possible D gene (5 bases). V shed 8 bases and J shed 7 bases, with 29 bases lying between them. Germline CDR1 LNHDA, CDR2 SQIVND (reference sequence). This CDR3 has 18 residues.

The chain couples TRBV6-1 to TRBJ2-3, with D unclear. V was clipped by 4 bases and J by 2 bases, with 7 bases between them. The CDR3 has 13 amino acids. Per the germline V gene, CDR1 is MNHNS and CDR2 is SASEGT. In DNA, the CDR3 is TGTGCCAGCAGTGGGCAGCTCACAGATACGCAGTATTTT. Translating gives CASSGQLTDTQYF.

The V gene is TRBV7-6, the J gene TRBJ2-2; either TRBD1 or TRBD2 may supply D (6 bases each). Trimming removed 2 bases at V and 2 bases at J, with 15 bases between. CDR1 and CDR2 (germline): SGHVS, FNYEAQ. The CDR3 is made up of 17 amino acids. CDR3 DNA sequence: TGTGCCAGCAGCTTAAGAGGGGGGAGTGGCAACACCGGGGAGCTGTTTTTT. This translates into CASSLRGGSGNTGELFF.

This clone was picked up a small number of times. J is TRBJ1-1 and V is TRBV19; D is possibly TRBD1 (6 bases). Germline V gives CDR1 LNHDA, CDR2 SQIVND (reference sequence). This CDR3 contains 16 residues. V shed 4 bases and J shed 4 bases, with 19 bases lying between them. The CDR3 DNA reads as TGTGCCAGTAGTACCGCGGGGGGGCGTCGGTTCACTGAAGCTTTCTTT. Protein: CASSTAGGRRFTEAFF.

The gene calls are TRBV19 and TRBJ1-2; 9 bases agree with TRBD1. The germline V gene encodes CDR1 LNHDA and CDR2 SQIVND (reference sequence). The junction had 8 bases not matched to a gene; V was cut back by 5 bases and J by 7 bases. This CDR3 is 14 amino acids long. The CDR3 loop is CASSHRDRVGGYTF. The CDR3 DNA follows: TGTGCCAGTAGTCACCGGGACAGGGTCGGTGGCTACACCTTC.

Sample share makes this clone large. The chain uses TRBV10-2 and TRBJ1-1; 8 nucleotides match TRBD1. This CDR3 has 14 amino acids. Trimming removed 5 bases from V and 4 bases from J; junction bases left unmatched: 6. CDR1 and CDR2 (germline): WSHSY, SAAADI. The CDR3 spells CASSRQGSGTEAFF. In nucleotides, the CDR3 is TGCGCCAGCAGTAGACAGGGGAGTGGCACTGAAGCTTTCTTT.

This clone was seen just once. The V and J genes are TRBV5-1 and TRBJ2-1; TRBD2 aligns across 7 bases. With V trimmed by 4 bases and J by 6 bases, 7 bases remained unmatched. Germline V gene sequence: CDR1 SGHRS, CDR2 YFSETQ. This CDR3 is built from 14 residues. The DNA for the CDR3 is TGCGCCAGCAGCGCGGGGGACCTAAGCAATGAGCAGTTCTTC. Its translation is CASSAGDLSNEQFF.

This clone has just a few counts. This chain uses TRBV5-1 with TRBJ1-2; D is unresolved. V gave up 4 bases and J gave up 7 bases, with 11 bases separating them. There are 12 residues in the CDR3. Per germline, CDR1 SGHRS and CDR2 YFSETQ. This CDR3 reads CASSLDATGYTF. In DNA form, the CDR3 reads TGCGCCAGCAGCCTCGACGCTACTGGCTACACCTTC.

CDR3 sequence: CASTLQGASTEAFF. CDR3 DNA sequence: TGTGCCAGTACCCTACAGGGGGCGAGTACTGAAGCTTTCTTT. V gene TRBV19 combines with J gene TRBJ1-1; 9 bases line up with TRBD1. This CDR3 spans 14 amino acids. With 7 bases clipped from V and 5 bases from J, the junction kept 8 bases outside the gene matches. Germline CDR1 reads LNHDA; CDR2 reads SQIVND (reference sequence).

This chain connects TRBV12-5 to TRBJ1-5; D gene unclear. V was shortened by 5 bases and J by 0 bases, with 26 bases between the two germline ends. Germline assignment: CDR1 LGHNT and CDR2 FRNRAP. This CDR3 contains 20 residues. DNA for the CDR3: TGTGCTAGTGGTCCTCCTAATCCCCGACACATAGAGGTTAGCAATCAGCCCCAGCATTTT. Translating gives CASGPPNPRHIEVSNQPQHF.

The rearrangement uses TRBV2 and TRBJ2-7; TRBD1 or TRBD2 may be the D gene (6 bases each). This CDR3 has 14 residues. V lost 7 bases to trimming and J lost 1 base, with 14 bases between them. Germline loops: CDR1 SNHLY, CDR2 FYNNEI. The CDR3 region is CASKGVAASYEQYF. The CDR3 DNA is TGTGCCAGCAAGGGGGTAGCGGCTTCCTACGAGCAGTACTTC.

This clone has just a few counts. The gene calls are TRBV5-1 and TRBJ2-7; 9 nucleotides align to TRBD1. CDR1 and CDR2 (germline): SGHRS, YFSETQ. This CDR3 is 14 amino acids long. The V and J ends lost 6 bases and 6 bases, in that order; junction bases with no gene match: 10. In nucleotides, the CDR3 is TGCGCCAGCAAACCGGACAGGGGTGCTAGCGAGCAGTACTTC. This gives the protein CASKPDRGASEQYF.

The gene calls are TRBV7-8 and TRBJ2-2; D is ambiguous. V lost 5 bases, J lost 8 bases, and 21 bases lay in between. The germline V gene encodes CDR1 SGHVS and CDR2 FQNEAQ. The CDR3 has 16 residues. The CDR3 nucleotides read TGTGCCAGCAGCCCAATAGGTGTCCTGGATGAAGGGGAGCTGTTTTTT. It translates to CASSPIGVLDEGELFF.

CDR3 sequence: CASSLTSGDYEQYF. The CDR3 nucleotides read TGTGCCAGCAGCTTGACTAGCGGGGACTACGAGCAGTACTTC. The rearrangement uses TRBV7-2 and TRBJ2-7; 11 positions agree with TRBD2. CDR3 length: 14 amino acids. J was trimmed by 3 bases and V by 3 bases; bases with no gene match: 1. Germline values: CDR1 SGHTA, CDR2 FQGNSA. Supplemented by reference TRBV7-2 and TRBJ2-7, the full variable domain reads GAGVSQSPSNKVTEKGKDVELRCDPISGHTALYWYRQSLGQGLEFLIYFQGNSAPDKSGLPSDRFSAERTGGSVSTLTIQRTQQEDSAVYLCASSLTSGDYEQYFGPGTRLTVT.

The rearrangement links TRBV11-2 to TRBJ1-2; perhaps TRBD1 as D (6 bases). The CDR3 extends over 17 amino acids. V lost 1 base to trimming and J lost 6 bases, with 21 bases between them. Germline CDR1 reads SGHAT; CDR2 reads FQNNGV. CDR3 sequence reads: CASSLGGTPSWRNGYTF. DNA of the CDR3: TGTGCCAGCAGCTTAGGTGGGACACCGTCTTGGCGTAATGGCTACACCTTC.

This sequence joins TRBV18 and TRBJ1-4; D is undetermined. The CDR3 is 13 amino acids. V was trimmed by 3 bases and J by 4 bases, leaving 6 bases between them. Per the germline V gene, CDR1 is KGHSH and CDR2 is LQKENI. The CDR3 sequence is CASSPGVNEKLFF. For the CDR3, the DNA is TGTGCCAGCTCACCGGGAGTTAATGAAAAACTGTTTTTT.

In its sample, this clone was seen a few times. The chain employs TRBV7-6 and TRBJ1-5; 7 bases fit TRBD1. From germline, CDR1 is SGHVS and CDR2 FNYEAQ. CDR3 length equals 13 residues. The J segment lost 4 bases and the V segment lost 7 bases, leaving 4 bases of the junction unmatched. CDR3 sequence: CASTTGVNQPQHF. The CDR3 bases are TGTGCCAGCACCACAGGGGTGAATCAGCCCCAGCATTTT. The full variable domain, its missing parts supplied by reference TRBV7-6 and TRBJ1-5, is GAGVSQSPRYKVTKRGQDVALRCDPISGHVSLYWYRQALGQGPEFLTYFNYEAQQDKSGLPNDRFSAERPEGSISTLTIQRTEQRDSAMYRCASTTGVNQPQHFGDGTRLSIL.

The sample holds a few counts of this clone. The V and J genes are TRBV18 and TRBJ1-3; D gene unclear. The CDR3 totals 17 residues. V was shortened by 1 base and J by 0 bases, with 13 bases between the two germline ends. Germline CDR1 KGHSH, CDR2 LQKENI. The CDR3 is CASSPLPGISSGNTIYF. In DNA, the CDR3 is TGTGCCAGCTCACCACTCCCCGGGATTAGCTCTGGAAACACCATATATTTT.

The DNA for the CDR3 is TGCGCCAGCAGCGGATATGACAGGGGGCAAGCTTTCTTT. Its protein is CASSGYDRGQAFF. V usage is TRBV10-2 and J usage is TRBJ1-1, with TRBD1 matching over 10 bases. Germline CDR1 reads WSHSY; CDR2 reads SAAADI. This CDR3 is built from 13 residues. J lost 9 bases, V lost 6 bases, and 7 bases had no gene match.

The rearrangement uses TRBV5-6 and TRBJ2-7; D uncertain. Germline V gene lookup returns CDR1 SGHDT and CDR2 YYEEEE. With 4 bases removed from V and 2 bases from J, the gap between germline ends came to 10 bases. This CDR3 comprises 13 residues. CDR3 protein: CASSLGPTYEQYF. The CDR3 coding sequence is TGTGCCAGCAGCCTAGGACCCACCTACGAGCAGTACTTC.